This entry features one T cell receptor beta chain sequence. Its antigen is not known. This entry belongs to a study of T cell responses to AZD1222 COVID-19 vaccine. Across the study: Some second doses came at about 4 weeks and others at about 12 weeks; these were pooled.

CDR1 is ENHRY, CDR2 SYGVKD, per germline. The V and J ends lost 2 bases and 13 bases respectively, with 21 bases between them. This CDR3 is 15 amino acids long. Sequencing was performed with immunoSEQ multiplex PCR; in TCRdb, only in-frame clones are kept and a portion is missing. The sample lists 150,000 to 200,000 clones, just over 90% seen once, with roughly 2.5% in the top ten. The study, taken as a whole, reports: Increases in Spike-specific TCR breadth and depth were seen after two AZD1222 doses.

The specimen was peripheral blood, collected on day 0 of AZD1222 vaccination. V is TRBV10-3 and J is TRBJ2-1; perhaps D is TRBD1 or TRBD2 (6 bases each). The source is an adult in good health. CDR3 sequence: CAISERGDFPRLQFF. In DNA, the CDR3 is TGTGCCATCAGTGAGAGGGGGGACTTCCCCCGCCTTCAGTTCTTC.